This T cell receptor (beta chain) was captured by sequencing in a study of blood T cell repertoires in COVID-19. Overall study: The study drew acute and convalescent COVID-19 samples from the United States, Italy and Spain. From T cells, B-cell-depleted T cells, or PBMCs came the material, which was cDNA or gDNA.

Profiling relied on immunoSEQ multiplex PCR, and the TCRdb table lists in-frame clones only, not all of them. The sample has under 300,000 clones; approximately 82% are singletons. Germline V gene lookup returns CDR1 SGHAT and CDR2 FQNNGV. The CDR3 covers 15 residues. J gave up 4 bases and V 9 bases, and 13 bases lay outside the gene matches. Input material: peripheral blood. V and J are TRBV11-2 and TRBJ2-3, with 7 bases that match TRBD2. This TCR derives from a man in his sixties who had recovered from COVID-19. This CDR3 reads CASCLLGGRSDTQYF. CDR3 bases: TGTGCCAGTTGCCTACTCGGGGGGAGGTCAGATACGCAGTATTTT.